This passage covers 14 T cell receptor beta chains from one sample sequenced in a study of T cell repertoires in breast cancer. The expanded emulsion RT-PCR method captured paired alpha and beta chains from CD8+ T cells. During the second nested PCR, blocking oligonucleotides suppressed genes that were not paired. TCRdb reprocessed the emulsion pairing reads with MiXCR, giving one entry per CDR3 protein. The profile shows around 43,000 distinct CDR3 sequences, about 50% of them singletons. Material for sequencing was CD8+ T cells. These receptors were taken from a pool of human donors with breast cancer or a healthy control (not recorded which).

The chain joins TRBV20-1 to TRBJ2-5; TRBD2 agrees at 13 bases. This CDR3 spans 15 amino acids. Germline trimming cut 6 bases from V and 5 bases from J; bases unmatched to any gene: 9. Germline V gene data show CDR1 as DFQATT and CDR2 as SNEGSKA (reference sequence). The CDR3 here is CSAPKLAGGPETQYF. The CDR3 DNA reads TGCAGTGCCCCTAAACTAGCGGGAGGGCCGGAGACCCAGTACTTC.

To note about this clonotype: Since no conserved phenylalanine or tryptophan closes the CDR3, a read error is the likely cause. The CDR3 DNA follows: TGCAGTTCACCGGGAACTAACTATGGCTACACCCTC. Amino acid sequence: CSSPGTNYGYTL. The chain employs TRBV20-1 and TRBJ1-2, with D unclear. Between the trimmed V and J ends, which lost 8 bases and 0 bases, there was a span of 10 bases. The CDR3 has 12 amino acids. Looked up from germline, CDR1 is DFQATT and CDR2 is SNEGSKA (reference sequence).

This clonotype was counted ten times or more. V usage is TRBV20-1 and J usage is TRBJ2-1; possible D gene TRBD1, 6 bases. Per the germline V gene, CDR1 is DFQATT and CDR2 is SNEGSKA (reference sequence). The V gene lost 3 bases and the J gene lost 0 bases, with 9 bases spanning the gap. CDR3 length: 14 residues. CDR3 coding DNA: TGCAGTGCTAGCAGGGGCAGCTCCTACAATGAGCAGTTCTTC. The encoded protein is CSASRGSSYNEQFF.

This clonotype was detected only once. One end of the junction is discordant with germline, which a read error may explain. The gene calls are TRBV7-6 and TRBJ2-5, with D hard to call. There are 13 residues in the CDR3. Germline values: CDR1 SGHVS, CDR2 FNYEAQ. The CDR3 coding sequence is TGTGCCAGCAGCTTAGGAGAGACCGGGTTTCTGGACTTC. It specifies CASSLGETGFLDF.

This clonotype was counted between two and nine times. The CDR3 protein is CASSLLSSTDTQYF. CDR3 sequence (DNA): TGTGCCAGCAGCTTGCTCTCTAGCACAGATACGCAGTATTTT. This chain connects TRBV7-9 to TRBJ2-3; unclear D gene. Germline CDR1 is SEHNR and CDR2 is FQNEAQ (reference sequence). V was cut by 3 bases and J by 0 bases, with 7 bases left in between. This CDR3 spans 14 amino acids.

J is TRBJ1-2 and V is TRBV29-1; no clear D. V was shortened by 4 bases and J by 0 bases, with 9 bases between the two germline ends. This CDR3 is built from 13 residues. CDR1 SQVTM and CDR2 ANQGSEA come from the germline V gene. This CDR3 reads CSVASFANYGYTF. The DNA for the CDR3 is TGCAGCGTTGCCAGCTTTGCTAACTATGGCTACACCTTC. Complete variable domain (other parts from reference TRBV29-1 and TRBJ1-2): SAVISQKPSRDICQRGTSLTIQCQVDSQVTMMFWYRQQPGQSLTLIATANQGSEATYESGFVIDKFPISRPNLTFSTLTVSNMSPEDSSIYLCSVASFANYGYTFGSGTRLTVV.

The CDR3 DNA reads as TGTGCCAGCACCAACCAGGGATCCACTCACAATGAGCAGTTCTTC. Translation: CASTNQGSTHNEQFF. The chain uses TRBV27 and TRBJ2-1, with D possibly TRBD1 on 5 matching bases. The CDR3 length is 15 residues. Trimming took 7 bases from V and 5 from J, leaving 18 bases between them. Germline-derived CDR1 and CDR2 are MNHEY and SMNVEV (reference sequence).

This clonotype came up a few times. The rearrangement links TRBV20-1 to TRBJ1-2; the match to TRBD1 covers 10 bases. Germline V gives CDR1 DFQATT, CDR2 SNEGSKA (reference sequence). The CDR3 is 14 amino acids. J gave up 2 bases and V 6 bases, and 6 bases lay outside the gene matches. For the CDR3, the DNA is TGCAGTGCCCTCGGGGGACAGGGGAACTATGGCTACACCTTC. Its translation is CSALGGQGNYGYTF.

This clonotype has only a few counts. The CDR3 DNA follows: TGTGCCAGCTCATATGACAATTATCAGCCCCAGCATTTT. This translates into CASSYDNYQPQHF. The chain is built from TRBV18 and TRBJ1-5; D call uncertain. Germline loops: CDR1 KGHSH, CDR2 LQKENI. Trimming shortened V by 5 bases and J by 5 bases, and 10 bases separated the two germline ends. The CDR3 length is 13 residues.

This clonotype was seen many times. The J gene is TRBJ1-2, the V gene TRBV6-2 or TRBV6-3; D may be TRBD1 (5 bases). The CDR3 has 16 residues. Per the germline V gene, CDR1 is MNHEY and CDR2 is SVGEGT. V gave up 0 bases and J gave up 7 bases, with 18 bases separating them. The CDR3 DNA follows: TGTGCCAGCAGTTACTCCTGGGACGGAAGCTTGAGTGGCTACACCTTC. It codes for CASSYSWDGSLSGYTF.

This clonotype was observed at least ten times. The V gene is TRBV6-1, the J gene TRBJ1-6; 9 bases map to TRBD1. Trimming removed 10 bases from V and 0 bases from J; junction bases left unmatched: 16. The CDR3 is 19 amino acids. Germline CDR1 MNHNS, CDR2 SASEGT. The CDR3 protein is CANRTGAKPQSSYNSPLHF. The CDR3 DNA reads TGTGCCAACCGGACAGGGGCCAAGCCTCAGAGCTCCTATAATTCACCCCTCCACTTT.

This clonotype has just one count. A much larger clone lies one base from this, so it may be a read error. The genes are TRBV25-1 and TRBJ2-7; a possible D gene is TRBD2 (5 bases). Germline CDR1 reads MGHDK; CDR2 reads SYGVNS. The V end was cut by 1 base, the J end by 1 base, with 11 bases between. CDR3 size: 15 residues. The CDR3 sequence: CASSESGSRSYEQYF. In DNA, the CDR3 is TGTGCCAGCAGTGAATCTGGGAGCAGGTCCTACGAGCAGTACTTC.

This clonotype was observed at least ten times. V gene TRBV7-2 combines with J gene TRBJ2-1; D uncertain. There are 12 residues in the CDR3. V lost 3 bases and J 7 bases, leaving 7 bases between the germline ends. Germline loops: CDR1 SGHTA, CDR2 FQGNSA. Here the CDR3 DNA reads TGTGCCAGCAGCTTTTCCTGGAATGAGCAGTTCTTC. Amino acid sequence: CASSFSWNEQFF.

This clonotype was observed a handful of times. This chain joins TRBV10-3 and TRBJ1-1; possible D gene TRBD1, 6 bases. The CDR3 has 16 amino acids. The germline V gene has CDR1 ENHRY and CDR2 SYGVKD. The germline V and J ends were trimmed by 2 bases and 0 bases, with 13 bases remaining between them. CDR3 residues: CAISERGAGMNTEAFF. CDR3 nucleotide sequence: TGTGCCATCAGTGAGCGGGGGGCGGGGATGAACACTGAAGCTTTCTTT.